The rows below give T cell receptor beta chains drawn from one sample of a study of T cells in Graves' hyperthyroidism and ophthalmopathy. A single record per CDR3 protein comes from TCRdb applying MiXCR to the multiplex PCR reads. There are approximately 200,000 distinct CDR3 sequences in the sample; 18% occur only once, and around 43% lies in the top ten. The specimen sequenced was blood. The source of these receptors is a man aged 40-55 years with Graves' hyperthyroidism. The CDR3 runs from the conserved cysteine through the conserved F or W. The D gene is left open where the match is weak. Some rows mark clone size as missing; the rest say once, few, many or name a class of expanded clone.

J gene	D gene	V gene	clone size	CDR3 DNA	CDR3 protein
TRBJ1-2	.	TRBV24-1	many	TGTGCCACCAGTGATACTGGCTATGGCTACACCTTC	CATSDTGYGYTF
TRBJ2-3	TRBD2	TRBV19	.	TGTGCCAGTAGTATAGATGGGACTAGTGGCTATACGCAGTATTTT	CASSIDGTSGYTQYF
TRBJ2-6	.	TRBV19	few	TGTGCCAGTAGTCAGCAGGGCGTGACTGGGGCCAACGTCCTGACTTTC	CASSQQGVTGANVLTF
TRBJ2-3	TRBD2	TRBV6-1	many	TGTGCCAGCAGTTCTCGGGTTAGCGGGGTTGTCACAGATACGCAGTATTTT	CASSSRVSGVVTDTQYF
TRBJ1-1	.	TRBV28	.	TGTGCCAGCAGCAGGAACTTCGGAACCACTGAAGCTTTCTTT	CASSRNFGTTEAFF
TRBJ2-3	.	TRBV4-2	few	TGTGCCAGCAGCCAAGGATATTTCCTAGGTGGGGGGGCCGAGACAGATACGCAGTATTTT	CASSQGYFLGGGAETDTQYF
TRBJ1-4	TRBD1	TRBV5-8	few	TGTGCCAGCAGCTTGCCGGGACAGGGTAGCGAAAAACTGTTTTTT	CASSLPGQGSEKLFF
TRBJ1-5	.	TRBV2	many	TGTGCCAGCAGTGTGGATTATAGCAATCAGCCCCAGCATTTT	CASSVDYSNQPQHF
TRBJ1-1	TRBD1	TRBV7-2	.	TGTGCCAGCAGCTTAGTCAGGGGGAGCACTGAAGCTTTCTTT	CASSLVRGSTEAFF
TRBJ2-2	TRBD2	TRBV27	few	TGTGCCAGCAGTTTATTTGGTCTAGCGGAGAACACCGGGGAGCTGTTTTTT	CASSLFGLAENTGELFF
TRBJ1-6	TRBD1	TRBV6-1	.	TGTGCCAGCAGTGATGAGACAGGGGGAAATTCACCCCTCCACTTT	CASSDETGGNSPLHF
TRBJ2-1	TRBD2	TRBV7-9	.	TGTGCCAGCAGCTTAAGACTAGCGGGGGGGTCCTACAATGAGCAGTTCTTC	CASSLRLAGGSYNEQFF
TRBJ2-5	TRBD1	TRBV5-5	.	TGTGCCAGCAGCTTGGGGGGACAGGGGGTAGGAGAGACCCAGTACTTC	CASSLGGQGVGETQYF
TRBJ2-2	TRBD2	TRBV12-3/TRBV12-4	.	TGTGCCAGCAGCCGTTGGACTAGCTCGGGCGCCGGGGAGCTGTTTTTT	CASSRWTSSGAGELFF
TRBJ1-3	.	TRBV12-3/TRBV12-4	.	TGTGCCAGCAAACCCAGCTCTGGAAACACCATATATTTT	CASKPSSGNTIYF
TRBJ2-7	TRBD2	TRBV4-3	once	TGCGCCAGCAGCCTAACCCTGGGGACTAGCGGGGTGTACGAGCAGTACTTC	CASSLTLGTSGVYEQYF
TRBJ2-2	.	TRBV5-1	many	TGCGCCAGCAGCTTGGTAACAGGATCCACCGGGGAGCTGTTTTTT	CASSLVTGSTGELFF
TRBJ1-2	.	TRBV28	many	TGTGCCAGCACCTTAGGAGGCGCAGGTTATGGCTACACCTTC	CASTLGGAGYGYTF
TRBJ1-2	.	TRBV11-2	many	TGTGCCAGCAGCTTACTCCGCCCGAGTATAACTATGGGCTACACCTTC	CASSLLRPSITMGYTF
TRBJ2-3	TRBD2	TRBV20-1	.	TGCAGCGAACCGGGACTAGGCACAGATACGCAGTATTTT	CSEPGLGTDTQYF
TRBJ1-2	.	TRBV6-1	many	TGTGCCAGCAGAGCGGTTAACTATGGCTACACCTTC	CASRAVNYGYTF
TRBJ2-1	.	TRBV5-1	many	TGCGCCAGCAGCTTGATACAGCGTGAGCAGTTCTTC	CASSLIQREQFF